One and the same sample provided the 10 T cell receptor beta chains below, sequenced in a study of shared clonotypes between healthy human individuals. Naive CD8 cells, CD45RO-negative and positively selected for CCR7, excluded terminally differentiated effector memory CD45RA+ cells. TCRdb's copy holds only in-frame clones and misses some; the assay was immunoSEQ multiplex PCR. The sample holds hundreds of thousands of clones, less than 97% seen once. What was sequenced was naive CD8+ T cells sorted from blood. The receptors derive from a woman under 40 in good health.

In DNA form, the CDR3 reads TGCGCCAGCAGCTCACATTTCGGTAACGAGCAGTACTTC. Translation gives CASSSHFGNEQYF. The genes are TRBV5-1 and TRBJ2-7; D unresolved. This CDR3 is 13 amino acids long. The V end was cut by 3 bases, the J end by 5 bases, with 12 bases between. Germline V gene sequence: CDR1 SGHRS, CDR2 YFSETQ.

V gene TRBV7-8 combines with J gene TRBJ2-7; D might be TRBD2 (6 bases). The CDR3 runs 14 residues. Trimming cost V 5 bases and J 1 base, with 12 bases left between them. The germline V gene has CDR1 SGHVS and CDR2 FQNEAQ. The CDR3 is CASSLGGVSYEQYF. The CDR3 nucleotides are TGTGCCAGCAGCCTAGGAGGGGTTTCCTACGAGCAGTACTTC.

The rearrangement uses TRBV7-2 and TRBJ2-1; possibly TRBD2 for D (7 bases). Germline lookup yields CDR1 SGHTA and CDR2 FQGNSA. V gave up 8 bases and J gave up 3 bases, with 11 bases separating them. This CDR3 has 13 residues. This CDR3 reads CASGGGFYNEQFF. The CDR3 DNA reads TGTGCCAGCGGGGGGGGCTTCTACAATGAGCAGTTCTTC.

This chain connects TRBV7-9 to TRBJ2-3; D might be TRBD2 (7 bases). The V and J ends lost 6 bases and 2 bases respectively, with 15 bases between them. The CDR3 extends over 15 amino acids. The germline gives CDR1 SEHNR, CDR2 FQNEAQ (reference sequence). In nucleotides, the CDR3 is TGTGCCAGCAGTGGGGGGCGGGAGCCCACAGATACGCAGTATTTT. It codes for CASSGGREPTDTQYF.

V and J are TRBV9 and TRBJ1-2, with D maybe TRBD1 (5 bases). This CDR3 has 13 residues. The germline V gene has CDR1 SGDLS and CDR2 YYNGEE. The V end was cut by 4 bases, the J end by 13 bases, with 20 bases between. CDR3 DNA: TGTGCCAGCAGCCAAACTGACAGTAGCAGGAGCACCTTC. Protein product: CASSQTDSSRSTF.

The gene calls are TRBV5-5 and TRBJ2-7, with D hard to call. The CDR3 has 12 residues. Trimming pared 4 bases from V and 3 bases from J, leaving 8 bases between. Germline loops: CDR1 SGHKS, CDR2 YYEKEE (reference sequence). DNA for the CDR3: TGTGCCAGCAGCCCACCGGGCTACGAGCAGTACTTC. Residues: CASSPPGYEQYF.

The V and J genes are TRBV27 and TRBJ2-5, with 7 nucleotides matching TRBD2. Germline values: CDR1 MNHEY, CDR2 SMNVEV (reference sequence). The CDR3 is 13 residues long. V lost 8 bases and J lost 9; bases outside the gene matches: 12. CDR3 nucleotide sequence: TGTGCCAGCTCAACCTTGGGAGGGGCGGCCCAGTACTTC. Amino acids: CASSTLGGAAQYF.

V is TRBV14 and J is TRBJ2-7; the match to TRBD1 covers 10 bases. This CDR3 has 16 residues. Losses at the gene ends were 0 bases for V and 3 bases for J; bases not matched to a gene: 5. Per the germline V gene, CDR1 is SGHDN and CDR2 is FVKESK. CDR3 DNA: TGTGCCAGCAGCCAAGATATCGGGACAGGGGTCTACGAGCAGTACTTC. Its protein is CASSQDIGTGVYEQYF. Based on the CDR3 plus reference TRBV14 and TRBJ2-7, the full variable domain is EAGVTQFPSHSVIEKGQTVTLRCDPISGHDNLYWYRRVMGKEIKFLLHFVKESKQDESGMPNNRFLAERTGGTYSTLKVQPAELEDSGVYFCASSQDIGTGVYEQYFGPGTRLTVT.

CDR3 sequence (DNA): TGTGCCAGCAGTTTGGGACAGGGTTTCGCCCCAGATACGCAGTATTTT. Translating gives CASSLGQGFAPDTQYF. This chain uses TRBV27 with TRBJ2-3; 9 bases line up with TRBD1. From germline, CDR1 is MNHEY and CDR2 SMNVEV (reference sequence). Germline trimming cut 3 bases from V and 4 bases from J; bases unmatched to any gene: 8. The CDR3 has 16 amino acids.

The chain carries TRBV6-5 and TRBJ2-7; D remains unclear. Germline V gene sequence: CDR1 MNHEY, CDR2 SVGAGI. V lost 4 bases and J 3 bases, leaving 13 bases between the germline ends. The CDR3 is 14 amino acids. This CDR3 reads CASSLSTNHYEQYF. The CDR3 nucleotides are TGTGCCAGCAGTTTATCAACAAACCACTACGAGCAGTACTTC.